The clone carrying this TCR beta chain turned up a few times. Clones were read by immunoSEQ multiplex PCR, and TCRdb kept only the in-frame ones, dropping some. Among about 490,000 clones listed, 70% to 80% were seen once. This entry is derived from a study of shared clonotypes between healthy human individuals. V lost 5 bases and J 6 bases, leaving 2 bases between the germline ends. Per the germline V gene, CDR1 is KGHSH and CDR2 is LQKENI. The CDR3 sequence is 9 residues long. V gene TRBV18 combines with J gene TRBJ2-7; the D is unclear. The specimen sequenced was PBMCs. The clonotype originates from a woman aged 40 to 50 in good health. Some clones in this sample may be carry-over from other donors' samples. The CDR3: CASSGEQYF. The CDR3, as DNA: TGTGCCAGCTCAGGCGAGCAGTACTTC. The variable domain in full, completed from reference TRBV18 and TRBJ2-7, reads NAGVMQNPRHLVRRRGQEARLRCSPMKGHSHVYWYRQLPEEGLKFMVYLQKENIIDESGMPKERFSAEFPKEGPSILRIQQVVRGDSAAYFCASSGEQYFGPGTRLTVT.